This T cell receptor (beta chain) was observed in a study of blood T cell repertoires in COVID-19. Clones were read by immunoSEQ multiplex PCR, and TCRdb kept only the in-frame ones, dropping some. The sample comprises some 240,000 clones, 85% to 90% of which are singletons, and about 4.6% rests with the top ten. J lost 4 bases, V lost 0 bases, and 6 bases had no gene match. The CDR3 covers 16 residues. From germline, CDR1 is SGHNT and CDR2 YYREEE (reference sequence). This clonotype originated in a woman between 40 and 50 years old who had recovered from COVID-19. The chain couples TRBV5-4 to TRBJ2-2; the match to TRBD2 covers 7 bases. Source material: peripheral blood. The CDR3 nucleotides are TGTGCCAGCAGCTTGGGGCGGGAGAGGATCACCGGGGAGCTGTTTTTT. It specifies CASSLGRERITGELFF.